The clone carrying this T cell receptor (beta chain) was seen many times. Its antigen remains unidentified. The length of the CDR3 is 18 residues. Germline values: CDR1 MDHEN, CDR2 SYDVKM. Trimming removed 3 bases from V and 2 bases from J, with 20 bases in between. The data belong to a study of T cells in Graves' hyperthyroidism and ophthalmopathy. Study outcomes and limitations: Blood shared most expanded thyroid clonotypes above 0.001.

Amplified TCR beta CDR3 regions derived from RNA transcripts. Primed by the HTBI set, a first-round RT-PCR was run on the TCR CDR3. A single record per CDR3 protein comes from TCRdb applying MiXCR to the multiplex PCR reads. Among some 380,000 distinct CDR3 sequences listed, approximately 12% were seen once. The hyperthyroidism was newly diagnosed and had lasted under 2 months; the patients were aged 18 to 65. Around 10 ml fresh peripheral blood yielded the PBMCs. Sequences were obtained from blood. The V call is TRBV28, the J call TRBJ1-5; D is possibly TRBD1 (5 bases). This clonotype originated in a young man with Graves' hyperthyroidism that later progressed to Graves' ophthalmopathy. The DNA for the CDR3 is TGTGCCAGCAGTTTTTTAGGTCGACAGACCACGGGCAATCAGCCCCAGCATTTT. It yields the protein CASSFLGRQTTGNQPQHF.